These 7 T cell receptor beta chains came from one sample sequenced in a study of human T cells and chemical hapten exposure. Time point described: patch test 2, 6 weeks after DPC sensitization. The treatment was: therapeutic diphenylcyclopropenone sensitization with weekly scalp DPC. TCRdb reprocessed the RACE reads via MiXCR and lists one record per CDR3 protein. The data contain roughly 94,000 distinct CDR3 sequences, 9.3% of them seen just once; the ten biggest clones take up about 2%. The sequences come from whole blood, collected in connection with sensitization to the hapten diphenylcyclopropenone (DPC). These receptors originate from a woman in her thirties or forties with alopecia areata. Some clones in this sample may be carry-over from other donors' samples.

This clonotype was seen once. The chain joins TRBV28 to TRBJ2-2; possibly TRBD1 for D (6 bases). The CDR3 has 16 amino acids. Trimming took off 5 bases at V and 1 base at J, with 14 bases between the two ends. Germline V gene sequence: CDR1 MDHEN, CDR2 SYDVKM. In nucleotides, the CDR3 is TGTGCCAGCAGTCTAGCCGGGACATTGAACACCGGGGAGCTGTTTTTT. Its protein is CASSLAGTLNTGELFF.

The J gene is TRBJ1-1, the V gene TRBV5-1, with D tentatively TRBD1 (6 bases). Germline CDR1 and CDR2: SGHRS and YFSETQ. This CDR3 region has 13 residues. With 4 bases removed from V and 6 bases from J, the gap between germline ends came to 13 bases. The CDR3 DNA follows: TGCGCCAGCAGCCCCGGGACATCCCCTGAAGCTTTCTTT. Translating it yields CASSPGTSPEAFF.

The chain uses TRBV10-3 and TRBJ1-2; D is unclear. The CDR3 totals 17 residues. V shed 3 bases and J shed 0 bases, with 17 bases lying between them. Germline V gives CDR1 ENHRY, CDR2 SYGVKD. The CDR3 DNA sequence: TGTGCCATCAGTGACTTCCTGGGCCAGTCTCCTAACTATGGCTACACCTTC. Protein: CAISDFLGQSPNYGYTF.

This chain links TRBV5-8 with TRBJ2-5; 11 bases agree with TRBD1. Germline CDR1 reads SGHTS; CDR2 reads YDEGEE. This CDR3 spans 17 amino acids. With 0 bases clipped from V and 3 bases from J, the junction kept 7 bases outside the gene matches. The CDR3 loop is CASSLGLRTGGEETQYF. CDR3 coding DNA: TGTGCCAGCAGCTTGGGACTTAGGACAGGGGGCGAAGAGACCCAGTACTTC.

This clonotype was observed a handful of times. The chain carries TRBV28 and TRBJ1-2; TRBD1 is a possible D gene (5 bases). The CDR3 contains 15 residues. V was clipped by 1 base and J by 6 bases, with 15 bases between them. Germline loops: CDR1 MDHEN, CDR2 SYDVKM. CDR3 in amino acids: CASSLLPYQGDGYTF. CDR3 bases: TGTGCCAGCAGTTTATTACCCTATCAGGGAGATGGCTACACCTTC.

In its sample, this clonotype was seen many times. The rearrangement joins TRBV7-2 to TRBJ2-3; perhaps TRBD2 as D (5 bases). The CDR3 spans 14 residues. Trimming removed 4 bases at V and 0 bases at J, with 8 bases between. The germline CDR1 and CDR2 sequences are SGHTA and FQGNSA. The DNA of the CDR3 is TGTGCCAGCAGCTACCGGGAAAGCACAGATACGCAGTATTTT. It specifies CASSYRESTDTQYF.

This clonotype was counted between two and nine times. The rearrangement links TRBV28 to TRBJ2-3; TRBD2 aligns across 8 bases. The CDR3 covers 14 residues. With V trimmed by 3 bases and J by 7 bases, 6 bases remained unmatched. Germline loops: CDR1 MDHEN, CDR2 SYDVKM. CDR3 region: CASSFPGGPNTQYF. DNA of the CDR3: TGTGCCAGCAGTTTCCCGGGAGGGCCCAATACGCAGTATTTT. Filled out from reference TRBV28 and TRBJ2-3, the complete variable domain reads DVKVTQSSRYLVKRTGEKVFLECVQDMDHENMFWYRQDPGLGLRLIYFSYDVKMKEKGDIPEGYSVSREKKERFSLILESASTNQTSMYLCASSFPGGPNTQYFGPGTRLTVL.